This is a list of T cell receptor beta chains from one sample in a study of CD8+CD57+ T cells in acquired aplastic anemia. TCRdb recomputed calls from the reads with MiXCR, one row per CDR3 protein. The sample carries 400,000 to 450,000 distinct CDR3 sequences, approximately 70% recorded once. The sample was sorted CD4+, CD8+, or CD8+CD57+ T cells (not recorded which) from PBMCs. The receptors originated from a human donor in good health, serving as a control. The CDR3 runs from the conserved cysteine through the conserved F or W. Each record gives: CDR3 length, D gene, clone size, J gene, V gene, CDR3 DNA, CDR3 protein. D genes are given only for firm matches. Clone size is stated in some rows and not others, as once, few, many or a class when expanded.

16 TRBD1 many TRBJ1-6 TRBV5-8 TGTGCCAGCAGCTTTTCCGCCGGGACAGGTGATTCACCCCTCCACTTT CASSFSAGTGDSPLHF
13 - - TRBJ2-7 TRBV20-1 TGCAGTGCTAGAGATTGGGACAATTTAAAGCAGTACTTC CSARDWDNLKQYF
13 - - TRBJ1-3 TRBV6-6 TGTGCCAGCAGTTATGGGCTGGGAAACACCATATATTTT CASSYGLGNTIYF
13 - - TRBJ2-7 TRBV2 TGTGCCAGCAGTGAAGGAGCGACAGACGAGCATTACTTC CASSEGATDEHYF
17 - - TRBJ1-5 TRBV6-2/TRBV6-3 TGTGCCATCCGCAGAGATCCAGGGGCAGGGGGCAATCAGCCCCAGCATTTT CAIRRDPGAGGNQPQHF
18 TRBD2 many TRBJ2-1 TRBV13 TGTGCCAGCAGCTTAGGCGCACGTATAGGACTAGCGTCGTATGAGCAGTTCTTC CASSLGARIGLASYEQFF
12 - - TRBJ1-5 TRBV11-3 TGTGCCAGCAGCCGAGAGACTCAGCACCAGCATTTT CASSRETQHQHF
14 - - TRBJ2-1 TRBV9 TGTGCCAGCAGCTACGGCCGCGTGGGTACTGAGCAGTTCTTC CASSYGRVGTEQFF
12 - - TRBJ2-2 TRBV2 TGTGCCAGCACGAGCCGAGGCGGGGAGCTGTTTTTT CASTSRGGELFF
18 - many TRBJ1-1 TRBV12-3/TRBV12-4 TGTGCCAGCAGTTTTCCCCCCCGGACGTTAGGGGGGGGGACTGAAGCTTTCTTT CASSFPPRTLGGGTEAFF
16 TRBD1 once TRBJ1-1 TRBV10-3 TGTGCCATCAGCGGGGGGGGCAGGGGGCGTCGTACTGAAGCTTTCTTT CAISGGGRGRRTEAFF
14 - many TRBJ2-1 TRBV20-1 TGCAGTGCTAGGGCTTCCATCCAAGGTGATGAGCAGTTCTTC CSARASIQGDEQFF
14 - - TRBJ1-6 TRBV7-2 - CASNQGEDNQYFGF
10 - - TRBJ1-1 TRBV10-3 TGTGCCATCAGTGCAGGGGAAGCTTTCTTT CAISAGEAFF
16 - few TRBJ1-3 TRBV12-3/TRBV12-4 TGTGCCGGCAGTTTACATTACAGGGCCTCTGGAAACACCATATATTTT CAGSLHYRASGNTIYF
14 - - TRBJ1-5 TRBV24-1 TGTGCCACCAGCCTAGGGGGGGGCGATCAGCCCCAGCATTTT CATSLGGGDQPQHF
15 - - TRBJ2-5 TRBV24-1 TGTGCCACCAGTTATTTGAAAGGGGATGTGGAGACCCAGTACTTC CATSYLKGDVETQYF
14 - - TRBJ2-7 TRBV24-1 TGTGCCACCAGTGAATCTGGGATTAACTACGAGCAGTACTTC CATSESGINYEQYF
13 TRBD1 - TRBJ2-7 TRBV29-1 TGCAGCGTTCGGAGGACAGGGGGCAACGAGCAGTACTTC CSVRRTGGNEQYF
16 TRBD2 - TRBJ2-1 TRBV19 TGTGCCAGTAGTCCAAGGACTAGCGGGAACTTCCATGAGCAGTTCTTC CASSPRTSGNFHEQFF
16 - - TRBJ2-1 TRBV5-6 TGTGCCAGCAGCGCCGACAGGATCAGCTCCTACAATGAGCAGTTCTTC CASSADRISSYNEQFF
13 - few TRBJ1-1 TRBV29-1 TGCAGCGCGGTACAGCGAATGAACACTGAAGCTTTCTTT CSAVQRMNTEAFF
17 TRBD1 - TRBJ1-4 TRBV5-1 TGCGCCAGCAGCCCAGGGGGGGCCTATGGAACTAATGAAAAACTGTTTTTT CASSPGGAYGTNEKLFF
16 - - TRBJ1-3 TRBV15 TGTGCCACCAGCAGAGATAGCACAAGAGCTGGAAACACCATATATTTT CATSRDSTRAGNTIYF